The source of this T cell receptor beta chain is a study of STAT3 mutations in large granular lymphocyte leukemia. Study-wide background: Canonical activating STAT3 mutations were detected in roughly half of the longitudinally sequenced T-LGLL patients. Broader study findings: At least one immunodominant TCR beta clonotype appeared in every T-cell large granular lymphocyte leukemia patient.

Details on this clone: What it binds is unknown.

Measured with immunoSEQ multiplex PCR; TCRdb has only the in-frame clones, and not every one. The table includes approximately 30,000 clones, about 80% detected once. The CDR3 has 13 residues. Trimming left V 3 bases short and J 7 bases short, with 12 bases between. Per germline, CDR1 SGHTA and CDR2 FQGNSA. The rearrangement links TRBV7-2 to TRBJ1-2, with D tentatively TRBD1 (6 bases). The sequence was collected from a woman in her 50s with T-cell large granular lymphocyte leukemia. Some clones in this sample may be carry-over from other donors' samples. Sequenced material: peripheral blood mononuclear cells. The CDR3 DNA follows: TGTGCCAGCAGCTTTTCCAGGGGCTTTGGCTACACCTTC. It yields the protein CASSFSRGFGYTF.